One and the same sample provided the 29 T cell receptor beta chains below, sequenced in a study of cytomegalovirus exposure and HLA in healthy donors. The data were produced by immunoSEQ multiplex PCR, yet TCRdb's version contains in-frame clones alone and is incomplete. In the table there are 250,000 to 300,000 clones, roughly 89% of which are singletons. Material for sequencing was PBMCs. These receptors came from a woman younger than 30 in good health and CMV-seronegative.

The V gene is TRBV6-5, the J gene TRBJ2-7; 8 nucleotides match TRBD2. Losses at the gene ends were 2 bases for V and 3 bases for J; bases not matched to a gene: 6. This CDR3 is 15 amino acids long. The germline gives CDR1 MNHEY, CDR2 SVGAGI. CDR3: CASSYERGGLYEQYF. CDR3 coding DNA: TGTGCCAGCAGTTACGAACGGGGGGGCCTCTACGAGCAGTACTTC.

The chain has TRBV7-2 and TRBJ2-7; 9 positions agree with TRBD1. Unmatched junction bases numbered 5, after V lost 4 bases and J lost 4 bases. Germline CDR1 and CDR2: SGHTA and FQGNSA. The CDR3 contains 14 residues. The CDR3 nucleotides are TGTGCCAGCAGCTCGGGACAGGGCGTATACGAGCAGTACTTC. Its protein is CASSSGQGVYEQYF.

The chain has TRBV7-9 and TRBJ2-3; TRBD1 might be the D (6 bases). There are 14 residues in the CDR3. CDR1 SEHNR and CDR2 FQNEAQ come from the germline V gene (reference sequence). V lost 5 bases to trimming and J lost 1 base, with 10 bases between them. The chain's CDR3 is CASSERTGTDTQYF. DNA for the CDR3: TGTGCCAGCAGCGAACGGACAGGCACAGATACGCAGTATTTT.

The chain carries TRBV27 and TRBJ1-5; D is undetermined. V gave up 3 bases and J gave up 0 bases, with 15 bases separating them. Germline V gives CDR1 MNHEY, CDR2 SMNVEV (reference sequence). The CDR3 is made up of 17 amino acids. The CDR3 region has the DNA TGTGCCAGCAGTTTGATTGGAGGCGCCTATAGCAATCAGCCCCAGCATTTT. As protein: CASSLIGGAYSNQPQHF.

The V and J genes are TRBV29-1 and TRBJ2-3; D perhaps matches TRBD1 (5 bases). CDR1 and CDR2 (germline): SQVTM, ANQGSEA. There are 11 residues in the CDR3. CDR3: CSDRQSGKQYF. The CDR3 nucleotides read TGCAGTGATCGGCAGTCAGGGAAGCAGTATTTT.

A remark on this clone: This sample also contains other DNA sequences that code for the same CDR3. The J gene is TRBJ2-1, the V gene TRBV5-1; possible D gene TRBD1, 5 bases. Trimming took 4 bases from V and 7 from J, leaving 15 bases between them. CDR1 and CDR2 from the germline V gene are SGHRS and YFSETQ. This CDR3 has 14 amino acids. CDR3 sequence: CASSPKGPSNEQFF. The DNA for the CDR3 is TGCGCCAGCAGCCCAAAGGGGCCTTCTAATGAGCAGTTCTTC.

This clone appeared once. DNA of the CDR3: TGTGCCAGCAGCTTGGACAGACAGATTCACAATGAGCAGTTCTTC. Protein: CASSLDRQIHNEQFF. J is TRBJ2-1 and V is TRBV7-2; the D gene is possibly TRBD1 (6 bases). Germline V CDR1 and CDR2: SGHTA, FQGNSA. This CDR3 is 15 amino acids long. V lost 3 bases and J lost 5, with 14 bases in between. The full variable domain, rest sourced from reference TRBV7-2 and TRBJ2-1, is GAGVSQSPSNKVTEKGKDVELRCDPISGHTALYWYRQSLGQGLEFLIYFQGNSAPDKSGLPSDRFSAERTGGSVSTLTIQRTQQEDSAVYLCASSLDRQIHNEQFFGPGTRLTVL.

The CDR3 region has the DNA TGTGCCAGCAGTTCACAGGCTTCCTACTACAATGAGCAGTTCTTC. Translating gives CASSSQASYYNEQFF. The chain employs TRBV28 and TRBJ2-1; possibly TRBD1 for D (5 bases). The CDR3 consists of 15 residues. The germline CDR1 and CDR2 sequences are MDHEN and SYDVKM. The germline V and J ends were trimmed by 4 bases and 3 bases, with 13 bases remaining between them.

Concerning this clone: The same CDR3 also results from other DNA sequences found in this sample. The chain couples TRBV19 to TRBJ1-2; D is uncertain. V was cut by 3 bases and J by 0 bases, with 5 bases left in between. The CDR3 consists of 13 residues. Per the germline V gene, CDR1 is LNHDA and CDR2 is SQIVND (reference sequence). CDR3 sequence (DNA): TGTGCCAGTAGTATCGCGACTAACTATGGCTACACCTTC. It is translated as CASSIATNYGYTF.

This chain uses TRBV6-5 with TRBJ2-2; a weak D match, TRBD1 (6 bases). Germline CDR1 MNHEY, CDR2 SVGAGI. The ends were cut back, 6 bases at V and 5 bases at J, with 13 bases in the middle. This CDR3 has 14 amino acids. CDR3 coding DNA: TGTGCCAGCAGCCGCATACAGGGAACCGGGGAGCTGTTTTTT. It codes for CASSRIQGTGELFF.

V gene TRBV27 combines with J gene TRBJ1-5, with 11 bases lining up with TRBD1. The V and J ends lost 7 bases and 7 bases, in that order; junction bases with no gene match: 3. This CDR3 spans 13 amino acids. Germline V gene data show CDR1 as MNHEY and CDR2 as SMNVEV (reference sequence). The DNA for the CDR3 is TGTGCCAGCACTGGGACAGGGGGACAGCCCCAGCATTTT. Translation gives CASTGTGGQPQHF.

The chain links TRBV10-2 to TRBJ2-3; 12 nucleotides align to TRBD2. The V gene's germline CDR1 is WSHSY and CDR2 SAAADI. The CDR3 has 17 amino acids. With V trimmed by 7 bases and J by 4 bases, 12 bases remained unmatched. The DNA for the CDR3 is TGCGCCAGCAAACCGGGACTAGCGGGTTGGGGCGCAGATACGCAGTATTTT. It specifies CASKPGLAGWGADTQYF.

This chain uses TRBV7-3 with TRBJ2-5; D not resolved. V was pared by 5 bases and J by 0 bases, with 7 bases between. The CDR3 totals 13 residues. CDR1 SGHTA and CDR2 FQGTGA come from the germline V gene. CDR3 nucleotide sequence: TGTGCCAGCAGCCCCAGCGACCAAGAGACCCAGTACTTC. It encodes CASSPSDQETQYF. Based on the CDR3 plus reference TRBV7-3 and TRBJ2-5, the full variable domain is GAGVSQTPSNKVTEKGKYVELRCDPISGHTALYWYRQSLGQGPEFLIYFQGTGAADDSGLPNDRFFAVRPEGSVSTLKIQRTERGDSAVYLCASSPSDQETQYFGPGTRLLVL.

This clone was observed a single time. CDR3 sequence: CASSAQYSNQPQHF. CDR3 DNA sequence: TGTGCCAGCAGTGCACAATATAGCAATCAGCCCCAGCATTTT. The chain joins TRBV6-1 to TRBJ1-5; D not certain. Between the trimmed V and J ends, which lost 4 bases and 0 bases, there was a span of 7 bases. The CDR3 runs 14 residues. Germline CDR1 is MNHNS and CDR2 is SASEGT.

CDR3 sequence: CASSDSLGVYYGYTF. The CDR3 bases are TGTGCCAGCAGCGACAGCCTCGGGGTTTACTATGGCTACACCTTC. The rearrangement joins TRBV9 to TRBJ1-2, with unresolved D. V lost 3 bases to trimming and J lost 3 bases, with 15 bases between them. In germline, CDR1 is SGDLS, CDR2 YYNGEE. The CDR3 is 15 amino acids.

This clone was counted between two and nine times. J is TRBJ1-2 and V is TRBV6-5; D gene unclear. This CDR3 region has 13 residues. In germline, CDR1 is MNHEY, CDR2 SVGAGI. V dropped 10 bases and J dropped 4 bases, with 16 bases sitting between them. In DNA, the CDR3 is TGTGCCACGACTGGTGGGTACGGCTATGGCTACACCTTC. Protein: CATTGGYGYGYTF.

The gene calls are TRBV11-2 and TRBJ2-1, with TRBD2 matching over 9 bases. Germline V gives CDR1 SGHAT, CDR2 FQNNGV. V dropped 1 base and J dropped 6; count of bases not matched to a gene: 4. This CDR3 spans 15 amino acids. CDR3 sequence (DNA): TGTGCCAGCAGCTTAGGCGGGGGGGCGGTCAATGAGCAGTTCTTC. This codes for CASSLGGGAVNEQFF. The whole variable domain, filled in from reference TRBV11-2 and TRBJ2-1, reads EAGVAQSPRYKIIEKRQSVAFWCNPISGHATLYWYQQILGQGPKLLIQFQNNGVVDDSQLPKDRFSAERLKGVDSTLKIQPAKLEDSAVYLCASSLGGGAVNEQFFGPGTRLTVL.

The chain employs TRBV27 and TRBJ1-6; tentatively, D is TRBD1 (5 bases). V was cut by 3 bases and J by 3 bases, with 9 bases left in between. CDR1 is MNHEY, CDR2 SMNVEV, per germline (reference sequence). This CDR3 has 15 amino acids. In DNA form, the CDR3 reads TGTGCCAGCAGTTTGGCGGGGGGCTATAATTCACCCCTCCACTTT. Translating it yields CASSLAGGYNSPLHF.

The count of this clone is one. J is TRBJ2-1 and V is TRBV4-3; 7 nucleotides match TRBD2. The CDR3 is made up of 16 amino acids. Germline loops: CDR1 LGHNA, CDR2 YSLEER. Germline trimming cut 0 bases from V and 5 bases from J; bases unmatched to any gene: 7. CDR3 bases: TGCGCCAGCAGCCAAGAACCCGGACTAGGGAACAATGAGCAGTTCTTC. This sequence encodes CASSQEPGLGNNEQFF.

The chain couples TRBV21-1 to TRBJ1-2; the table's TRBD1 call for D was not verified on the DNA. TRBV21-1 constitutes a pseudogene. There are 14 residues in the CDR3. The CDR3 bases are TGTGCCAGCAGCAAACGTCCAGTGCCCTATGGCTACACCTTC. Protein sequence: CASSKRPVPYGYTF.

The chain joins TRBV9 to TRBJ1-3; 8 bases fit TRBD1. Germline CDR1 is SGDLS and CDR2 is YYNGEE. With V trimmed by 0 bases and J by 5 bases, 13 bases remained unmatched. The CDR3 covers 18 residues. The CDR3 region has the DNA TGTGCCAGCAGCGTAGAGTCCCCTGGCAGGGGGCACCGAAACACCATATATTTT. Protein sequence: CASSVESPGRGHRNTIYF.

This chain uses TRBV10-2 with TRBJ1-6; TRBD1 matches 9 bases. From germline, CDR1 is WSHSY and CDR2 SAAADI. This CDR3 contains 16 residues. Unmatched junction bases numbered 9, after V lost 3 bases and J lost 9 bases. This CDR3 reads CASSEPQGAKSSPLHF. CDR3 DNA: TGCGCCAGCAGTGAACCACAGGGGGCAAAAAGTTCACCCCTCCACTTT.

This clone was detected once. The chain has TRBV11-3 and TRBJ2-1, with 11 bases fitting TRBD2. Losses at the gene ends were 8 bases for V and 4 bases for J; bases not matched to a gene: 4. CDR1 is SGHNT, CDR2 YENEEA, per germline. The CDR3 runs to 14 residues. The CDR3 reads CASGTSGEYNEQFF. As DNA, the CDR3 is TGTGCCAGCGGGACTAGCGGTGAGTACAATGAGCAGTTCTTC.

The rearrangement links TRBV4-3 to TRBJ2-7, with 7 bases identical to TRBD1. Germline V gene lookup returns CDR1 LGHNA and CDR2 YSLEER. Trimming took 1 base from V and 7 from J; bases not matched to a gene: 10. CDR3 length: 15 amino acids. CDR3 protein: CASSQGDRASREQYF. CDR3 coding DNA: TGCGCCAGCAGCCAAGGTGACAGGGCCTCTAGGGAGCAGTACTTC.

This chain links TRBV19 with TRBJ2-2, with 9 positions matching TRBD1. CDR1 LNHDA and CDR2 SQIVND come from the germline V gene (reference sequence). V shed 5 bases and J 4 bases; nucleotides not matched to a gene: 8. This CDR3 region has 16 residues. As DNA, the CDR3 is TGTGCCAGTAGTTCCGGAGACAGGGGGGGCACCGGGGAGCTGTTTTTT. The encoded protein is CASSSGDRGGTGELFF.

The chain employs TRBV10-2 and TRBJ2-1, with D hard to call. Per germline, CDR1 WSHSY and CDR2 SAAADI. The V and J ends lost 6 bases and 3 bases respectively, with 12 bases between them. The CDR3 loop spans 14 amino acids. The CDR3 is CASSPVGHYNEQFF. For the CDR3, the DNA is TGCGCCAGCAGCCCAGTGGGCCACTACAATGAGCAGTTCTTC.

This clone was observed once. The V gene is TRBV11-2, the J gene TRBJ1-4, with D perhaps matching TRBD1 (5 bases). In germline, CDR1 is SGHAT, CDR2 FQNNGV. Trimming took off 5 bases at V and 13 bases at J, with 17 bases between the two ends. CDR3 length: 13 amino acids. The CDR3 sequence is CASSPRRGVGLFF. In DNA form, the CDR3 reads TGTGCCAGCAGCCCCAGGCGGGGGGTTGGACTGTTTTTT.

The chain links TRBV5-1 to TRBJ2-3; 11 nucleotides match TRBD2. Germline V gene lookup returns CDR1 SGHRS and CDR2 YFSETQ. The CDR3 loop spans 16 amino acids. V lost 4 bases to trimming and J lost 1 base; unmatched junction nucleotides: 5. CDR3 region: CASSPTSGERTDTQYF. The CDR3 DNA sequence: TGCGCCAGCAGCCCGACTAGCGGGGAGCGCACAGATACGCAGTATTTT.

This sequence joins TRBV10-3 and TRBJ1-1, with 8 bases lining up with TRBD1. From germline, CDR1 is ENHRY and CDR2 SYGVKD. The CDR3 spans 13 residues. Trimming cost V 5 bases and J 4 bases; bases outside gene matches: 3. Here the CDR3 DNA reads TGTGCCATCAGTTTTGACAGGGGCACTGAAGCTTTCTTT. This sequence encodes CAISFDRGTEAFF.